This T cell receptor (beta chain) stems from a study of T cells in Graves' hyperthyroidism and ophthalmopathy. It was RNA transcripts that yielded the amplified TCR beta CDR3 regions. HTBI primers drove first-round RT-PCR of the TCR CDR3. A single record per CDR3 protein comes from TCRdb applying MiXCR to the multiplex PCR reads. The sample shows fewer than 450,000 distinct CDR3 sequences, roughly 15% of them seen only once. This clonotype was observed many times. This CDR3 spans 15 amino acids. V lost 0 bases to trimming and J lost 6 bases; unmatched junction nucleotides: 8. Germline CDR1 SGHRS, CDR2 YFSETQ.

The sample was blood. The V gene is TRBV5-1, the J gene TRBJ2-7; TRBD1 matches 8 bases. The sequence came from a woman aged 55 to 70 with Graves' ophthalmopathy. The CDR3 protein is CASSLGVRTGPEQYF. The CDR3 nucleotides read TGCGCCAGCAGCTTGGGGGTTCGGACAGGGCCCGAGCAGTACTTC.